The 25 T cell receptor beta chains in this list originate from one sample, sequenced in a study of cytomegalovirus exposure and HLA in healthy donors. The study ran its PCR with 60 Vbeta and 13 Jbeta primers. Using immunoSEQ multiplex PCR, the repertoire was profiled, and TCRdb retains in-frame clones only, with some absent. In the table there are about 160,000 clones, around 80% of which are singletons. The sequencing input was PBMCs. These receptors all come from a man aged 40-49 years in good health and CMV-seropositive.

The V gene is TRBV29-1, the J gene TRBJ2-6; 9 positions match TRBD1. The CDR3 covers 14 residues. In germline, CDR1 is SQVTM, CDR2 ANQGSEA. J lost 2 bases, V lost 7 bases, and 3 bases had no gene match. CDR3 region: CSAGQGPGANVLTF. In DNA form, the CDR3 reads TGCAGCGCCGGACAGGGGCCTGGGGCCAACGTCCTGACTTTC. The complete variable domain, with remaining parts taken from reference TRBV29-1 and TRBJ2-6, reads SAVISQKPSRDICQRGTSLTIQCQVDSQVTMMFWYRQQPGQSLTLIATANQGSEATYESGFVIDKFPISRPNLTFSTLTVSNMSPEDSSIYLCSAGQGPGANVLTFGAGSRLTVL.

V gene TRBV5-1 combines with J gene TRBJ2-5, with TRBD2 matching over 7 bases. Unmatched junction bases numbered 9, after V lost 8 bases and J lost 5 bases. The germline V gene encodes CDR1 SGHRS and CDR2 YFSETQ. The CDR3 runs 13 residues. The CDR3 region has the DNA TGCGCCAGTAGAACTAGCGTCGGTGAGACCCAGTACTTC. Its translation: CASRTSVGETQYF.

The V call is TRBV7-3, the J call TRBJ2-7, with D possibly matching TRBD2 (7 bases). The CDR3 covers 14 residues. Germline lookup yields CDR1 SGHTA and CDR2 FQGTGA. V was pared by 1 base and J by 4 bases, with 11 bases between. The CDR3 loop reads CASSLNAGAYEQYF. CDR3 DNA: TGTGCCAGCAGCTTAAATGCGGGGGCATACGAGCAGTACTTC.

The chain uses TRBV29-1 and TRBJ2-3; D unresolved. V lost 8 bases, J lost 0 bases, and 15 bases lay in between. CDR3 size: 14 residues. The germline CDR1 and CDR2 sequences are SQVTM and ANQGSEA. Here the CDR3 reads CSYCGSSSTDTQYF. The CDR3, as DNA: TGCAGCTATTGCGGAAGCTCAAGCACAGATACGCAGTATTTT.

As DNA, the CDR3 is TGTGCCAGTAGTGGGACAGCCACCGAAAAACTGTTTTTT. This translates into CASSGTATEKLFF. The chain employs TRBV19 and TRBJ1-4; 7 bases fit TRBD1. The J segment lost 8 bases and the V segment lost 5 bases, leaving 5 bases of the junction unmatched. The germline V gene has CDR1 LNHDA and CDR2 SQIVND (reference sequence). CDR3 length: 13 residues.

This clone showed up just a few times. This chain connects TRBV6-1 to TRBJ2-5, with 13 bases aligning to TRBD2. Germline assignment: CDR1 MNHNS and CDR2 SASEGT. With 5 bases clipped from V and 5 bases from J, the junction kept 5 bases outside the gene matches. The CDR3 runs 15 residues. CDR3 nucleotide sequence: TGTGCCAGCAGTAATGGACTAGCGGGAGCGGAGACCCAGTACTTC. The encoded protein is CASSNGLAGAETQYF.

The chain combines TRBV9 with TRBJ2-1; D is perhaps TRBD2 (5 bases). The CDR3 has 14 amino acids. V lost 4 bases and J lost 0, with 8 bases in between. The germline gives CDR1 SGDLS, CDR2 YYNGEE. CDR3 sequence: CASSLTSSYNEQFF. CDR3 DNA: TGTGCCAGCAGCCTTACTAGCTCCTACAATGAGCAGTTCTTC.

The chain links TRBV2 to TRBJ2-1, with 8 bases fitting TRBD1. The CDR3 runs 16 residues. Losses at the gene ends were 9 bases for V and 5 bases for J; bases not matched to a gene: 15. Looked up from germline, CDR1 is SNHLY and CDR2 is FYNNEI. The CDR3 sequence is CASTTPKDRADNEQFF. CDR3 coding DNA: TGTGCCAGTACCACCCCCAAGGACAGGGCCGACAATGAGCAGTTCTTC.

The chain couples TRBV2 to TRBJ2-4; a possible D gene is TRBD1 (6 bases). Germline CDR1 SNHLY, CDR2 FYNNEI. The V end lost 1 base, the J end lost 2 bases, and 15 bases lay between the germline ends. CDR3 length equals 17 residues. CDR3 in DNA: TGTGCCAGCAGTGAAGGGCCCAGGGGTAAAACCAAAAACATTCAGTACTTC. Its translation is CASSEGPRGKTKNIQYF.

The chain joins TRBV28 to TRBJ1-1; possible D gene TRBD1, 5 bases. The V end lost 7 bases, the J end lost 7 bases, and 16 bases lay between the germline ends. The V gene's germline CDR1 is MDHEN and CDR2 SYDVKM. The CDR3 runs 13 residues. Here the CDR3 reads CASTKTTGGEAFF. As DNA, the CDR3 is TGTGCCAGCACCAAGACGACCGGGGGTGAAGCTTTCTTT.

The chain joins TRBV2 to TRBJ1-3, with TRBD1 matching over 10 bases. The V gene's germline CDR1 is SNHLY and CDR2 FYNNEI. The CDR3 spans 17 residues. V was pared by 7 bases and J by 4 bases, with 13 bases of the junction left unmatched. In nucleotides, the CDR3 is TGTGCCAGCACCGATGGGGACAGGGGATATATGGGAAACACCATATATTTT. The encoded protein is CASTDGDRGYMGNTIYF.

The chain carries TRBV7-2 and TRBJ1-1; D gene ambiguous. CDR1 and CDR2 (germline): SGHTA, FQGNSA. V was cut by 3 bases and J by 8 bases, with 10 bases left in between. The CDR3 is 12 residues long. The DNA for the CDR3 is TGTGCCAGCAGCTTCATGAGAACCGAAGCTTTCTTT. Translated: CASSFMRTEAFF.

This clone was observed a handful of times. The chain couples TRBV18 to TRBJ2-7; 10 positions agree with TRBD1. The junction had 8 bases not matched to a gene; V was cut back by 6 bases and J by 6 bases. Germline values: CDR1 KGHSH, CDR2 LQKENI. The CDR3 is made up of 14 amino acids. The CDR3 DNA reads as TGTGCCAGCTCGACCGCGGGACAGGGGTTCGAGCAGTACTTC. Protein sequence: CASSTAGQGFEQYF. Using reference TRBV18 and TRBJ2-7 for the parts outside the CDR3, the full variable domain is NAGVMQNPRHLVRRRGQEARLRCSPMKGHSHVYWYRQLPEEGLKFMVYLQKENIIDESGMPKERFSAEFPKEGPSILRIQQVVRGDSAAYFCASSTAGQGFEQYFGPGTRLTVT.

The chain links TRBV29-1 to TRBJ1-1; the D is unclear. The ends were cut back, 4 bases at V and 0 bases at J, with 9 bases in the middle. The CDR3 is 13 residues long. The V gene's germline CDR1 is SQVTM and CDR2 ANQGSEA. Here the CDR3 reads CSVAQTLNTEAFF. Here the CDR3 DNA reads TGCAGCGTTGCTCAGACTTTGAACACTGAAGCTTTCTTT.

This clone counts as medium-sized. The genes are TRBV2 and TRBJ2-1; no firm D call. The CDR3 is 13 amino acids. The V end was cut by 8 bases, the J end by 8 bases, with 16 bases between. Germline V gives CDR1 SNHLY, CDR2 FYNNEI. CDR3 sequence (DNA): TGTGCCAGCCTAGATGGTGTTTCCGATGAGCAGTTCTTC. Amino acid sequence: CASLDGVSDEQFF.

V is TRBV29-1 and J is TRBJ1-6; D perhaps matches TRBD1 (6 bases). The V and J ends lost 4 bases and 6 bases respectively, with 10 bases between them. The CDR3 has 13 amino acids. CDR1 SQVTM and CDR2 ANQGSEA come from the germline V gene. The CDR3: CSVGQEINSPLHF. CDR3 DNA: TGCAGCGTTGGACAGGAGATTAATTCACCCCTCCACTTT.

J is TRBJ2-1 and V is TRBV5-1, with 7 bases aligning to TRBD1. The V segment lost 5 bases and the J segment 7 bases; nucleotides outside the gene matches: 9. The germline V gene has CDR1 SGHRS and CDR2 YFSETQ. CDR3 length: 14 amino acids. The CDR3 DNA reads TGCGCCAGCAGAGGGGGCCTCCAAGTAAATGAGCAGTTCTTC. This translates into CASRGGLQVNEQFF.

The rearrangement links TRBV5-6 to TRBJ1-2, with D unclear. CDR1 is SGHDT, CDR2 YYEEEE, per germline. The ends were cut back, 4 bases at V and 8 bases at J, with 12 bases in the middle. This CDR3 has 12 amino acids. The chain's CDR3 is CASSPTGRGYTF. DNA of the CDR3: TGTGCCAGCAGCCCCACCGGTCGGGGCTACACCTTC.

The chain joins TRBV18 to TRBJ2-2; a weak D match, TRBD2 (6 bases). Trimming took off 2 bases at V and 5 bases at J, with 12 bases between the two ends. The germline CDR1 and CDR2 sequences are KGHSH and LQKENI. The CDR3 has 15 residues. Here the CDR3 DNA reads TGTGCCAGCTCACCATCCCTAGGAGGGACCGGGGAGCTGTTTTTT. Its protein is CASSPSLGGTGELFF.

The rearrangement links TRBV5-4 to TRBJ2-4, with D tentatively TRBD2 (6 bases). The ends were cut back, 2 bases at V and 1 base at J, with 7 bases in the middle. CDR1 and CDR2 (germline): SGHNT, YYREEE (reference sequence). This CDR3 is built from 14 residues. The CDR3 coding sequence is TGTGCCAGCAGCTTCGGGGGTGCCAAAAACATTCAGTACTTC. It encodes CASSFGGAKNIQYF.

This chain links TRBV7-9 with TRBJ2-7; TRBD2 agrees at 12 bases. CDR3 size: 15 residues. Trimming cost V 5 bases and J 5 bases; bases outside gene matches: 7. Germline values: CDR1 SEHNR, CDR2 FQNEAQ (reference sequence). For the CDR3, the DNA is TGTGCCAGCAGCCCTCCGGGACTAGCGGGCGACGAGCAGTACTTC. It yields the protein CASSPPGLAGDEQYF.

This clone has only a few counts. This chain joins TRBV7-9 and TRBJ1-2, with D unresolved. Trimming left V 7 bases short and J 8 bases short, with 20 bases between. The CDR3 contains 14 residues. The V gene's germline CDR1 is SEHNR and CDR2 FQNEAQ (reference sequence). CDR3 region: CASIISGEVDGYTF. CDR3 DNA sequence: TGTGCCAGCATCATATCCGGGGAGGTGGACGGCTACACCTTC.

This chain joins TRBV27 and TRBJ2-5; no clear D gene. Trimming removed 0 bases from V and 2 bases from J, with 10 bases in between. The CDR3 covers 15 residues. Per germline, CDR1 MNHEY and CDR2 SMNVEV (reference sequence). Here the CDR3 DNA reads TGTGCCAGCAGTTTATCGGCAGGCGCGCAAGAGACCCAGTACTTC. This codes for CASSLSAGAQETQYF.

The gene calls are TRBV5-6 and TRBJ1-1; D uncertain. The CDR3 is made up of 13 amino acids. Trimming pared 5 bases from V and 5 bases from J, leaving 13 bases between. Germline assignment: CDR1 SGHDT and CDR2 YYEEEE. CDR3 in amino acids: CASRNLSGTEAFF. CDR3 in DNA: TGTGCCAGCAGAAATCTTTCGGGAACTGAAGCTTTCTTT.

In DNA, the CDR3 is TGTGCCACCAGCAGAGACGGGGCTAGCGGGCCTCGACCCCATGTGTTTCACACAACAGATACGCAGTATTTT. It is translated as CATSRDGASGPRPHVFHTTDTQYF. The genes are TRBV15 and TRBJ2-3; 8 bases align to TRBD2. This CDR3 is 24 amino acids long. Germline CDR1 and CDR2: LNHNV and YYDKDF (reference sequence). With 0 bases clipped from V and 3 bases from J, the junction kept 29 bases outside the gene matches.